The 26 T cell receptor beta chains in this list originate from one sample, sequenced in a study of blood T cell repertoires in COVID-19. Clones were sequenced by immunoSEQ multiplex PCR, and TCRdb holds only the in-frame ones, with some missing. The table shows approximately 120,000 clones, with approximately 90% occurring only once. The specimen was peripheral blood. The receptors derive from a man aged 50-60 years with COVID-19, enrolled during active disease.

This clone was detected once. The chain combines TRBV7-2 with TRBJ1-1; TRBD1 might be the D (6 bases). This CDR3 region has 13 residues. The V gene's germline CDR1 is SGHTA and CDR2 FQGNSA. V gave up 4 bases and J gave up 4 bases, with 10 bases separating them. This chain's CDR3 is CASSSQGSTEAFF. The CDR3 bases are TGTGCCAGCAGCTCTCAGGGGAGCACTGAAGCTTTCTTT.

This clone was seen once. J is TRBJ2-2 and V is TRBV5-1, with TRBD1 identical over 12 bases. Germline V CDR1 and CDR2: SGHRS, YFSETQ. The CDR3 length is 15 residues. Germline trimming cut 4 bases from V and 6 bases from J; bases unmatched to any gene: 4. The CDR3 bases are TGCGCCAGCAGCATGGGACAGGGGGCCTCCGGGGAGCTGTTTTTT. Protein sequence: CASSMGQGASGELFF. Complete variable domain (other parts from reference TRBV5-1 and TRBJ2-2): KAGVTQTPRYLIKTRGQQVTLSCSPISGHRSVSWYQQTPGQGLQFLFEYFSETQRNKGNFPGRFSGRQFSNSRSEMNVSTLELGDSALYLCASSMGQGASGELFFGEGSRLTVL.

The chain employs TRBV4-1 and TRBJ2-7; weak D call: TRBD1 (6 bases). CDR1 and CDR2 (germline): MGHRA, YSYEKL. This CDR3 is built from 14 residues. V lost 4 bases to trimming and J lost 4 bases, with 14 bases between them. CDR3 amino acids: CASSPGTGMYEQYV. The CDR3 coding sequence is TGCGCCAGCAGCCCCGGCACAGGGATGTACGAGCAGTACGTC.

This clone has just a few counts. The rearrangement joins TRBV6-5 to TRBJ1-1; TRBD1 aligns across 7 bases. There are 14 residues in the CDR3. From germline, CDR1 is MNHEY and CDR2 SVGAGI. V lost 2 bases and J lost 3; bases outside the gene matches: 3. Here the CDR3 DNA reads TGTGCCAGCAGTTACGCGACAGGGTACACTGAAGCTTTCTTT. As protein: CASSYATGYTEAFF.

V is TRBV5-1 and J is TRBJ2-3, with no clear D. The V end was cut by 2 bases, the J end by 4 bases, with 8 bases between. The CDR3 is made up of 13 amino acids. Germline CDR1 SGHRS, CDR2 YFSETQ. DNA for the CDR3: TGCGCCAGCAGCTTTGGCGGCGCAGATACGCAGTATTTT. It is translated as CASSFGGADTQYF.

The rearrangement joins TRBV5-6 to TRBJ2-7; the match to TRBD2 covers 7 bases. The CDR3 is made up of 14 amino acids. Germline CDR1 is SGHDT and CDR2 is YYEEEE. Trimming at V came to 4 bases and at J to 0 bases, leaving 4 bases not matched to a gene. The CDR3 coding sequence is TGTGCCAGCAGCGCCCGGGGGGACTCCTACGAGCAGTACTTC. Translated: CASSARGDSYEQYF.

On this clone itself: Other DNA sequences in the sample encode the same CDR3. The chain combines TRBV19 with TRBJ2-2, with no clear D. V was trimmed by 3 bases and J by 5 bases, leaving 4 bases between them. This CDR3 is built from 12 residues. Germline V gives CDR1 LNHDA, CDR2 SQIVND (reference sequence). CDR3 nucleotide sequence: TGTGCCAGTAGTATTCGGACCGGGGAGCTGTTTTTT. Its protein is CASSIRTGELFF.

The chain has TRBV9 and TRBJ2-1; 9 nucleotides match TRBD2. The length of the CDR3 is 15 residues. The trim removed 4 bases at V and 5 bases at J, leaving 7 bases unmatched. Germline assignment: CDR1 SGDLS and CDR2 YYNGEE. CDR3 loop: CASSPGGGVDNEQFF. Written as DNA, the CDR3 is TGTGCCAGCAGCCCCGGCGGGGGGGTAGACAATGAGCAGTTCTTC.

The chain links TRBV13 to TRBJ2-3; 9 positions match TRBD2. Germline CDR1 reads PRHDT; CDR2 reads FYEKMQ (reference sequence). Trimming removed 2 bases from V and 2 bases from J; junction bases left unmatched: 5. The CDR3 covers 16 residues. The CDR3 DNA is TGTGCCAGCAGCTTAAAGCTAGCGGGACCCACAGATACGCAGTATTTT. Its translation is CASSLKLAGPTDTQYF.

The chain is built from TRBV4-1 and TRBJ2-2; 9 nucleotides align to TRBD1. The CDR3 is 17 amino acids. J gave up 0 bases and V 0 bases, and 2 bases lay outside the gene matches. From germline, CDR1 is MGHRA and CDR2 YSYEKL. The CDR3 loop is CASSQDGDRANTGELFF. The CDR3 DNA is TGCGCCAGCAGCCAAGATGGGGACAGGGCGAACACCGGGGAGCTGTTTTTT.

This sequence joins TRBV2 and TRBJ2-3, with 10 bases identical to TRBD2. Unmatched junction bases numbered 4, after V lost 3 bases and J lost 4 bases. The CDR3 has 15 amino acids. Germline V gene lookup returns CDR1 SNHLY and CDR2 FYNNEI. CDR3 amino acids: CASSDAAGGPDTQYF. The CDR3 bases are TGTGCCAGCAGTGACGCAGCGGGAGGGCCAGATACGCAGTATTTT.

This chain connects TRBV7-9 to TRBJ2-1, with D unclear. Germline V CDR1 and CDR2: SEHNR, FQNEAQ (reference sequence). Trimming took 5 bases from V and 5 from J, leaving 16 bases between them. CDR3 length equals 15 residues. The CDR3 here is CASSLFVAGNNEQFF. DNA of the CDR3: TGTGCCAGCAGCCTCTTCGTAGCTGGCAACAATGAGCAGTTCTTC.

This clone has more than one count but fewer than ten. The gene calls are TRBV7-9 and TRBJ2-3; no definite D call. V was cut by 5 bases and J by 3 bases, with 12 bases left in between. Germline V gene sequence: CDR1 SEHNR, CDR2 FQNEAQ (reference sequence). The CDR3 spans 14 residues. Here the CDR3 reads CASSPRPGTDTQYF. CDR3 DNA: TGTGCCAGCAGCCCAAGGCCAGGAACAGATACGCAGTATTTT.

This chain joins TRBV7-9 and TRBJ1-3; D is unresolved. The CDR3 runs 14 residues. Germline CDR1 is SEHNR and CDR2 is FQNEAQ (reference sequence). The V end was cut by 11 bases, the J end by 0 bases, with 14 bases between. CDR3 residues: CALTTFSSGNTIYF. Written as DNA, the CDR3 is TGTGCCCTGACGACTTTTTCCTCTGGAAACACCATATATTTT.

The rearrangement uses TRBV7-9 and TRBJ2-2; 8 positions match TRBD1. J lost 4 bases, V lost 10 bases, and 14 bases had no gene match. CDR3 size: 16 residues. CDR1 is SEHNR, CDR2 FQNEAQ, per germline (reference sequence). CDR3 in DNA: TGTGCCATCATAGGGGTAGGGACAGGATTCACCGGGGAGCTGTTTTTT. Translation: CAIIGVGTGFTGELFF.

This chain connects TRBV18 to TRBJ1-1; 10 positions agree with TRBD1. Germline V gene data show CDR1 as KGHSH and CDR2 as LQKENI. CDR3 size: 14 residues. With 3 bases clipped from V and 6 bases from J, the junction kept 4 bases outside the gene matches. The CDR3 DNA is TGTGCCAGCTCACCTTGGGACAGGGGCTCTGAAGCTTTCTTT. It yields the protein CASSPWDRGSEAFF.

As concerns this clone: The junction shows a germline mismatch at one end, possibly a read error. The chain has TRBV4-3 and TRBJ1-4, with D possibly TRBD1 on 6 matching bases. CDR1 LGHNA and CDR2 YSLEER come from the germline V gene. CDR3 length: 16 residues. DNA for the CDR3: TGCGCCTGCAGCCCCACAGGGTTCGCAACTAATGAAAAACTGTTTTTT. Protein: CACSPTGFATNEKLFF.

This chain connects TRBV5-1 to TRBJ2-2; 12 bases map to TRBD2. This CDR3 has 15 amino acids. Germline-derived CDR1 and CDR2 are SGHRS and YFSETQ. The junction had 2 bases not matched to a gene; V was cut back by 0 bases and J by 8 bases. The CDR3 loop is CASSLGLAGVGELFF. DNA for the CDR3: TGCGCCAGCAGCTTGGGACTAGCGGGAGTTGGGGAGCTGTTTTTT.

There are a few counts of this clone. The chain carries TRBV9 and TRBJ2-1, with a possible D match to TRBD2 (6 bases). The CDR3 runs to 15 residues. CDR1 SGDLS and CDR2 YYNGEE come from the germline V gene. V gave up 0 bases and J gave up 4 bases, with 11 bases separating them. The CDR3, as DNA: TGTGCCAGCAGCGTAGCGGGAGCGGGTTACAATGAGCAGTTCTTC. Translation: CASSVAGAGYNEQFF.

This chain uses TRBV30 with TRBJ2-1; weak D call: TRBD1 (5 bases). Germline V lookup: CDR1 GTSNPN, CDR2 SVGIG (reference sequence). The V end was cut by 7 bases, the J end by 7 bases, with 20 bases between. The CDR3 covers 14 residues. The CDR3 DNA follows: TGTGCCTTGCTGAAGGGGATTGGTGGGAATGAGCAGTTCTTC. Protein sequence: CALLKGIGGNEQFF.

The chain employs TRBV30 and TRBJ1-4; D not certain. Trimming took off 0 bases at V and 6 bases at J, with 8 bases between the two ends. The CDR3 spans 13 residues. Germline assignment: CDR1 GTSNPN and CDR2 SVGIG (reference sequence). The DNA of the CDR3 is TGTGCCTGGAGTGTACAACGGGATGAAAAACTGTTTTTT. Translated, it gives CAWSVQRDEKLFF.

The table lists this clone with a count of one. The V gene is TRBV5-6, the J gene TRBJ2-1; 10 nucleotides align to TRBD2. Unmatched junction bases numbered 3, after V lost 4 bases and J lost 2 bases. This CDR3 spans 15 amino acids. From germline, CDR1 is SGHDT and CDR2 YYEEEE. Here the CDR3 reads CASSALAGPYNEQFF. The DNA of the CDR3 is TGTGCCAGCAGCGCACTAGCGGGACCCTACAATGAGCAGTTCTTC. Drawing the rest from reference TRBV5-6 and TRBJ2-1, the complete variable domain is DAGVTQSPTHLIKTRGQQVTLRCSPKSGHDTVSWYQQALGQGPQFIFQYYEEEERQRGNFPDRFSGHQFPNYSSELNVNALLLGDSALYLCASSALAGPYNEQFFGPGTRLTVL.

This clone came up once. The chain is built from TRBV12-3 or TRBV12-4 and TRBJ1-5; unclear D gene. The CDR3 spans 13 residues. V was pared by 4 bases and J by 7 bases, with 11 bases between. The CDR3 DNA reads as TGTGCCAGCAGTTCTCACCTAGGACAGCCCCAGCATTTT. Translation: CASSSHLGQPQHF.

This clone appeared once. CDR3 DNA: TGCGCCAGCAGCATGGACAGAGACAATGAGCAGTTCTTC. The encoded protein is CASSMDRDNEQFF. The genes are TRBV5-1 and TRBJ2-1; D possibly corresponds to TRBD1 (6 bases). The CDR3 loop spans 13 amino acids. The germline gives CDR1 SGHRS, CDR2 YFSETQ. Trimming stripped 4 bases from V and 5 bases from J, with 10 bases between.

The genes are TRBV5-1 and TRBJ2-1; TRBD2 agrees at 12 bases. The CDR3 extends over 15 amino acids. V shed 0 bases and J 9 bases; nucleotides not matched to a gene: 4. CDR1 and CDR2 (germline): SGHRS, YFSETQ. CDR3: CASSLEGLAGSEQFF. CDR3 DNA sequence: TGCGCCAGCAGCTTGGAAGGACTAGCGGGAAGTGAGCAGTTCTTC.

The chain uses TRBV6-2 or TRBV6-3 and TRBJ2-3; 8 bases map to TRBD2. V trimming: 4 bases; J trimming: 2 bases; junction bases outside the gene matches: 11. Germline V gives CDR1 MNHEY, CDR2 SVGEGT. This CDR3 has 17 residues. The CDR3 region has the DNA TGTGCCAGCAGTTCCCCCCCGACTAGCGCCTTCACAGATACGCAGTATTTT. Amino acids: CASSSPPTSAFTDTQYF.